This TCR beta chain was captured by sequencing in a study of spatial heterogeneity in lung cancer. In the study overall: Raw reads contained each unique TCR and UMI combination more than ten times on average. Overall study findings and caveats: For expanded intratumoral alpha and beta TCRs, counts tracked tumor mutation counts. The estimate shows that only about 7% of tumor T cells were covered for alpha and around 13% for beta chains.

The V gene's germline CDR1 is SGHRS and CDR2 YFSETQ. The ends were cut back, 0 bases at V and 4 bases at J, with 8 bases in the middle. The CDR3 extends over 14 amino acids. TCRdb reprocessed the 5' RACE reads with MiXCR, giving one entry per CDR3 protein. The data contain some 15,000 distinct CDR3 sequences, about 4.8% of them seen just once; the ten biggest clones take up 18%. This clonotype occurred many times. Antigen unknown. The library was designed around alpha chains, so this beta chain is a stray read whose abundance carries little weight. Time point described: sample taken at primary tumor resection. Tumor, nontumor lung or frozen PBMC supplied whole RNA, sequenced without sorting.

The rearrangement links TRBV5-1 to TRBJ1-3; D gene ambiguous. The source of this sequence is a female donor with early-stage non-small cell lung cancer. Sequencing was performed on lung tumor tissue, taken at surgery. CDR3 bases: TGCGCCAGCAGCTTGGAAGGGATCGGAAACACCATATATTTT. It translates to CASSLEGIGNTIYF.